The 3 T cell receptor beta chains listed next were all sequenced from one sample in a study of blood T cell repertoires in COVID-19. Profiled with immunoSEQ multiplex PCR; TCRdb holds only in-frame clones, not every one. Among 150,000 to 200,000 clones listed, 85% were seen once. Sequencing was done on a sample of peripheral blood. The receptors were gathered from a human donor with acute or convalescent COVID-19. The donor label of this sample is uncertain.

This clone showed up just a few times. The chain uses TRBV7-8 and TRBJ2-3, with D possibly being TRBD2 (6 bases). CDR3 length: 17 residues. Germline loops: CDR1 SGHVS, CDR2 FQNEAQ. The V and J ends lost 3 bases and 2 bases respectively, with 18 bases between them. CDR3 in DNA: TGTGCCAGCAGCTTCCGGGACTCAAATTGGGACACAGATACGCAGTATTTT. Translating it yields CASSFRDSNWDTDTQYF.

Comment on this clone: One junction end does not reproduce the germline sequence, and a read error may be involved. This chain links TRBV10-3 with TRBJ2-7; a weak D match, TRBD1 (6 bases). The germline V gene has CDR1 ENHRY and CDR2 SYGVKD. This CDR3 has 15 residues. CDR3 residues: CAISELRTELYEQYF. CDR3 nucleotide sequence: TGTGCCATCAGCGAGTTAAGGACAGAACTCTACGAGCAGTACTTC.

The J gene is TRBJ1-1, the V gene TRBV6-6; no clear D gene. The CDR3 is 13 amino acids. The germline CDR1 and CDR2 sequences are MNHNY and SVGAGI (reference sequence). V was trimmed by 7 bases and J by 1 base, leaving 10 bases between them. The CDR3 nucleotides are TGTGCCAGCACCCCTTCGGGGAACACTGAAGCTTTCTTT. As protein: CASTPSGNTEAFF.